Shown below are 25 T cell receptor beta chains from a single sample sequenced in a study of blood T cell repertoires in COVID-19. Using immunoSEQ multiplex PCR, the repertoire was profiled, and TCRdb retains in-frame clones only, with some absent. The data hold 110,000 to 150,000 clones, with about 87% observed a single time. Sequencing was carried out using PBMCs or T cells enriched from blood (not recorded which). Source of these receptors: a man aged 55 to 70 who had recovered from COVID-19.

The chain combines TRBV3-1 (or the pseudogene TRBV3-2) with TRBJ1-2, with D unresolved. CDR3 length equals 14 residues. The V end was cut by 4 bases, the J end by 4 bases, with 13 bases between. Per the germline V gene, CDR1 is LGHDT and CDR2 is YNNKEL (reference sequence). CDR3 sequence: CASSPGPYGYGYTF. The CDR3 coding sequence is TGTGCCAGCAGCCCGGGTCCTTACGGCTATGGCTACACCTTC.

The CDR3: CASTRGRMAGELFF. The CDR3 DNA reads as TGTGCCAGTACCAGGGGGCGTATGGCCGGGGAGCTGTTTTTT. The chain has TRBV19 and TRBJ2-2, with 8 bases identical to TRBD1. This CDR3 region has 14 residues. V shed 7 bases, J shed 6 bases, and the junction held 7 bases outside the gene matches. Germline lookup yields CDR1 LNHDA and CDR2 SQIVND (reference sequence).

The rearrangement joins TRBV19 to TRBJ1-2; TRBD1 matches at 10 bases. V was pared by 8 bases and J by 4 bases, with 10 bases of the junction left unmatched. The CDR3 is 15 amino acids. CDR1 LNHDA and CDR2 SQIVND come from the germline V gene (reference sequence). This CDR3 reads CASGGDRGYSYGYTF. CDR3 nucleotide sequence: TGTGCCAGTGGAGGGGACAGGGGCTATAGCTATGGCTACACCTTC.

CDR3 loop: CASTWGRGNQPQHF. The CDR3 bases are TGTGCCAGCACCTGGGGCAGGGGAAATCAGCCCCAGCATTTT. V is TRBV2 and J is TRBJ1-5; tentatively, D is TRBD1 (6 bases). Trimming left V 7 bases short and J 4 bases short, with 14 bases between. Germline V lookup: CDR1 SNHLY, CDR2 FYNNEI. This CDR3 is built from 14 residues.

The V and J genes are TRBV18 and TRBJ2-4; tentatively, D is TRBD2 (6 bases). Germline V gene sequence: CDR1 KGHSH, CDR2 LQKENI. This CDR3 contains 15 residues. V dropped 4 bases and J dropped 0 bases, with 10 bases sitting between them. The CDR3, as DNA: TGTGCCAGCTCACTTTGGGGGGAAGCCAAAAACATTCAGTACTTC. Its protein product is CASSLWGEAKNIQYF.

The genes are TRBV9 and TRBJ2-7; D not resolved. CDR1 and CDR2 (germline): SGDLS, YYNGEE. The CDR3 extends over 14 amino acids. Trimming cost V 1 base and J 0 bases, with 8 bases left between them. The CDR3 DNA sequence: TGTGCCAGCAGCGTATATTCCGGCTCCTACGAGCAGTACTTC. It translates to CASSVYSGSYEQYF.

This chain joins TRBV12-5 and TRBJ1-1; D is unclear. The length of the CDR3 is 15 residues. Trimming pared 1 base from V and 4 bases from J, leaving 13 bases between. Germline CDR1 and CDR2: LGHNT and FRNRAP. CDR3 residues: CASGLGGFPVTEAFF. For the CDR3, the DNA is TGTGCTAGTGGTTTGGGCGGGTTTCCCGTCACTGAAGCTTTCTTT. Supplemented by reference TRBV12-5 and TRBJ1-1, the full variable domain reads DARVTQTPRHKVTEMGQEVTMRCQPILGHNTVFWYRQTMMQGLELLAYFRNRAPLDDSGMPKDRFSAEMPDATLATLKIQPSEPRDSAVYFCASGLGGFPVTEAFFGQGTRLTVV.

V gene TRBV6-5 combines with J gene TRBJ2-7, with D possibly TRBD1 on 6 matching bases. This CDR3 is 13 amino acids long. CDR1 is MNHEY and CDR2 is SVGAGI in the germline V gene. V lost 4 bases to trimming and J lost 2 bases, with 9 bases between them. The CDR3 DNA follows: TGTGCCAGCAGTTCCGGACAGACCTACGAGCAGTACTTC. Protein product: CASSSGQTYEQYF.

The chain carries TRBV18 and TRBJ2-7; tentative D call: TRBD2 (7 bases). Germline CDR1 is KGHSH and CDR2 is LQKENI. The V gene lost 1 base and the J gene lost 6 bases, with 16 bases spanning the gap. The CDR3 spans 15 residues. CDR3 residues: CASSPQGGASGEQYF. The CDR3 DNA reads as TGTGCCAGCTCACCACAAGGGGGGGCTTCTGGCGAGCAGTACTTC.

The CDR3 is CASRDTGLYGYTF. The DNA for the CDR3 is TGTGCCAGCAGGGATACAGGGCTCTATGGCTACACCTTC. The chain has TRBV28 and TRBJ1-2; a possible D gene is TRBD1 (6 bases). Germline values: CDR1 MDHEN, CDR2 SYDVKM. The ends were cut back, 6 bases at V and 4 bases at J, with 12 bases in the middle. The CDR3 covers 13 residues.

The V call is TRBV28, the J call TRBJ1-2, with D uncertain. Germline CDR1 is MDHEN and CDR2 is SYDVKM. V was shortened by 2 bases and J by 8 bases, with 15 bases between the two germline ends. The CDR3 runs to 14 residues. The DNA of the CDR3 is TGTGCCAGCAGTTTAGCAGTCCACTGGAGGGGCTACACCTTC. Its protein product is CASSLAVHWRGYTF.

CDR3 nucleotide sequence: TGCGCCAGCAGCGGACAGAGGAACACCGGGGAGCTGTTTTTT. Amino acid sequence: CASSGQRNTGELFF. The chain combines TRBV4-1 with TRBJ2-2; D perhaps matches TRBD1 (6 bases). The germline V gene has CDR1 MGHRA and CDR2 YSYEKL. This CDR3 is built from 14 residues. V lost 5 bases, J lost 1 base, and 8 bases lay in between.

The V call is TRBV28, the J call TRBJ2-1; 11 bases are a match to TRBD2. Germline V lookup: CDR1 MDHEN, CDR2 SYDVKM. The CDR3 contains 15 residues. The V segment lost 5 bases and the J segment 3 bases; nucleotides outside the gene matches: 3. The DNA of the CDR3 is TGTGCCAGCAGTCCCGGACTAGCGGGCTACAATGAGCAGTTCTTC. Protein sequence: CASSPGLAGYNEQFF.

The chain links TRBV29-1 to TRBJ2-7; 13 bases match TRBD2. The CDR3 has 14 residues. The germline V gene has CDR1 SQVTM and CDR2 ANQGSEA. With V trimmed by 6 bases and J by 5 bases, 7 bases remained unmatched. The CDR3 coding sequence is TGCAGCGTCGAGACCGGGACTAGCGGGAACGAGCAGTACTTC. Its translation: CSVETGTSGNEQYF.

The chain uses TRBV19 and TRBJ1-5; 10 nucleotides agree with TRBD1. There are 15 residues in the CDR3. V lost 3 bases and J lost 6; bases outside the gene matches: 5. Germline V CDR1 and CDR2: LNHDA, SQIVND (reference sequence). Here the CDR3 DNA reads TGTGCCAGTAGTATCGGGACAGGGGCGAGTCAGCCCCAGCATTTT. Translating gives CASSIGTGASQPQHF.

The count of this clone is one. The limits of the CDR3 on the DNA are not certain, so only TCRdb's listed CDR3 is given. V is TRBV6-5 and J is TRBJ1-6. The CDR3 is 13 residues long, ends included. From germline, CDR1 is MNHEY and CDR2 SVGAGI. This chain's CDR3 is CASSSSRSGSLHF.

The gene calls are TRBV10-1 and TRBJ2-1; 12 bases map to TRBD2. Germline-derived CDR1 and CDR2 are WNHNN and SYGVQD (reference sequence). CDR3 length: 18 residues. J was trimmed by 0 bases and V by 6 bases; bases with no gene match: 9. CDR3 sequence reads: CASSYGLAGRSSYNEQFF. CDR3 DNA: TGCGCCAGCAGCTATGGACTAGCGGGACGGAGCTCCTACAATGAGCAGTTCTTC.

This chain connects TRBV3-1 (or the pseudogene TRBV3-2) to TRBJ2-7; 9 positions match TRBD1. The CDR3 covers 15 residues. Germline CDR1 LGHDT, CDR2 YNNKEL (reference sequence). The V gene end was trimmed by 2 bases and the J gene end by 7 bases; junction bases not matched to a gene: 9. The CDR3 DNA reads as TGTGCCAGCAGCCAACCCCCGGGACAGGGTGAGGAGCAGTACTTC. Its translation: CASSQPPGQGEEQYF.

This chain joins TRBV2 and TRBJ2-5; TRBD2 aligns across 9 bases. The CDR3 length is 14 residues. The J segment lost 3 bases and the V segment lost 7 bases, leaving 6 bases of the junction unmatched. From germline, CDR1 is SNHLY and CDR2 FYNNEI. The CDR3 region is CASKETSGKETQYF. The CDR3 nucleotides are TGTGCCAGCAAGGAGACTAGCGGAAAAGAGACCCAGTACTTC. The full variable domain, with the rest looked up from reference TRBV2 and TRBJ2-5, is EPEVTQTPSHQVTQMGQEVILRCVPISNHLYFYWYRQILGQKVEFLVSFYNNEISEKSEIFDDQFSVERPDGSNFTLKIRSTKLEDSAMYFCASKETSGKETQYFGPGTRLLVL.

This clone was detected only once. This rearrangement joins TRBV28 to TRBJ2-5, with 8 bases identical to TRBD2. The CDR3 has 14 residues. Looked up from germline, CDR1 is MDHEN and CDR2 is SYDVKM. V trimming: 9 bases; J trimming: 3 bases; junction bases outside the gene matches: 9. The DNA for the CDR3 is TGTGCCAGACTTACAACTAGCGGTGAAGAGACCCAGTACTTC. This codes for CARLTTSGEETQYF.

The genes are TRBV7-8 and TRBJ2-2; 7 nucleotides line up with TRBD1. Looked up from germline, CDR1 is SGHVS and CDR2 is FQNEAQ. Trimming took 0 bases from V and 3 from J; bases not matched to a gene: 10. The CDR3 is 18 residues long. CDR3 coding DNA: TGTGCCAGCAGCTTAGCGCTAAGGGGGCATGGAGACACCGGGGAGCTGTTTTTT. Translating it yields CASSLALRGHGDTGELFF.

CDR3 sequence: CATRSLTGINSPLHF. CDR3 nucleotide sequence: TGTGCCACGCGTTCCCTGACAGGGATTAATTCACCCCTCCACTTT. The chain employs TRBV2 and TRBJ1-6, with TRBD1 identical over 7 bases. From germline, CDR1 is SNHLY and CDR2 FYNNEI. This CDR3 region has 15 residues. The ends lost 10 bases at V and 6 bases at J; junction bases unmatched: 12. The whole variable domain, filled in from reference TRBV2 and TRBJ1-6, reads EPEVTQTPSHQVTQMGQEVILRCVPISNHLYFYWYRQILGQKVEFLVSFYNNEISEKSEIFDDQFSVERPDGSNFTLKIRSTKLEDSAMYFCATRSLTGINSPLHFGNGTRLTVT.

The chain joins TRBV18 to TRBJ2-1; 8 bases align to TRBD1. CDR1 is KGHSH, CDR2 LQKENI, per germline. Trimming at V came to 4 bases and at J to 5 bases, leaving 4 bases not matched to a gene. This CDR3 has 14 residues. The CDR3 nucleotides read TGTGCCAGCTCACTTGCGACAGGGGACAATGAGCAGTTCTTC. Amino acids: CASSLATGDNEQFF.

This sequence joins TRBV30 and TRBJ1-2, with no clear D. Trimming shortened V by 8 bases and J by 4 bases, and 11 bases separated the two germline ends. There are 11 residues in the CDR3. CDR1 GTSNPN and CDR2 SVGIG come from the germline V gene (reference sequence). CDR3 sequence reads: CAAPEGYGYTF. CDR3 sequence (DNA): TGTGCCGCTCCGGAGGGCTATGGCTACACCTTC.

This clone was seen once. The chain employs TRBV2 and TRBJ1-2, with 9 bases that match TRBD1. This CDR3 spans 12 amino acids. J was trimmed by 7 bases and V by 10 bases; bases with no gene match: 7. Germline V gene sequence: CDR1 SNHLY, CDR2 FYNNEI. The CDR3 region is CANSGQGGGYTF. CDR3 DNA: TGTGCCAACTCGGGACAGGGCGGTGGCTACACCTTC.